Presented here are 18 T cell receptor beta chains from one specimen sequenced in a study of cytomegalovirus exposure and HLA in healthy donors (dated by TCRdb to the late 2010s). The method was the immunoSEQ multiplex PCR assay. The multiplex PCR relied on a mix of 60 forward primers for TCR Vbeta segments and 13 reverse primers for TCR Jbeta segments. In its TCRdb copy, this immuneACCESS table keeps in-frame sequences only and misses some clones. Where compared with another copy, unresolved V genes explain less than half of these, and the others have no known cause. In this sample the table shows about 190,000 clones, roughly 81% of which occur a single time. Approximately 3.1% of the sample is taken by the ten largest. Sequencing used PBMCs. The receptors derive from a woman in her twenties or thirties in good health and CMV-seropositive.

The CDR3 DNA reads as TGTGCCAGCAGCCCGACCGGGACAGGAGCTGAAGCTTTCTTT. This sequence encodes CASSPTGTGAEAFF. The chain recombines TRBV5-4 with TRBJ1-1; 8 positions agree with TRBD1. Germline values: CDR1 SGHNT, CDR2 YYREEE (reference sequence). This CDR3 has 14 amino acids. Trimming removed 4 bases from V and 6 bases from J; junction bases left unmatched: 8.

This clone appeared once. The chain recombines TRBV2 with TRBJ2-3, with 7 bases fitting TRBD2. The CDR3 covers 16 residues. V lost 4 bases, J lost 2 bases, and 9 bases stayed unmatched. CDR1 SNHLY and CDR2 FYNNEI come from the germline V gene. CDR3 region: CASSATGLTFTDTQYF. The CDR3 nucleotides are TGTGCCAGCAGTGCGACGGGACTAACGTTCACAGATACGCAGTATTTT.

This clone was recorded only once. DNA of the CDR3: TGTGCCACCAGCAGGGACAGGGGAACCTCCGAGCAGTACTTC. This gives the protein CATSRDRGTSEQYF. The chain is built from TRBV15 and TRBJ2-7; 9 positions match TRBD1. CDR1 LNHNV and CDR2 YYDKDF come from the germline V gene (reference sequence). The V and J ends lost 3 bases and 6 bases, in that order; junction bases with no gene match: 6. The length of the CDR3 is 14 residues.

Only one count was recorded for this clone. One junction end does not reproduce the germline sequence, and a read error may be involved. Other nucleotide sequences in the sample specify the same CDR3. The chain recombines TRBV2 with TRBJ2-7; TRBD2 matches 9 bases. Germline CDR1 SNHLY, CDR2 FYNNEI. The CDR3 is made up of 17 amino acids. The CDR3: CASSEGWREGPSYEQYF. In DNA form, the CDR3 reads TGTGCCAGCAGCGAAGGATGGCGGGAGGGCCCCTCCTACGAGCAGTACTTC.

The chain recombines TRBV5-4 with TRBJ2-3; a possible D gene is TRBD1 (10 bases). V lost 4 bases and J lost 3, with 21 bases in between. This CDR3 has 17 residues. Germline CDR1 reads SGHNT; CDR2 reads YYREEE (reference sequence). CDR3 sequence (DNA): TGTGCCAGCAGCCCGGGACAGGGGCGGGGGGGGACAGATACGCAGTATTTT. It specifies CASSPGQGRGGTDTQYF.

The genes are TRBV10-2 and TRBJ1-4; 8 positions agree with TRBD1. Germline CDR1 WSHSY, CDR2 SAAADI. CDR3 length: 14 residues. V trimming: 5 bases; J trimming: 4 bases; junction bases outside the gene matches: 3. The CDR3 coding sequence is TGCGCCAGCAGTACAGGGGGAAGTAATGAAAAACTGTTTTTT. This gives the protein CASSTGGSNEKLFF.

The chain has TRBV5-6 and TRBJ1-2, with 7 positions matching TRBD1. Per the germline V gene, CDR1 is SGHDT and CDR2 is YYEEEE. The CDR3 length is 13 residues. The J segment lost 6 bases and the V segment lost 0 bases, leaving 2 bases of the junction unmatched. The CDR3 DNA follows: TGTGCCAGCAGCTTGGACAGGGGTGATGGCTACACCTTC. Translation gives CASSLDRGDGYTF.

V is TRBV15 and J is TRBJ2-5; D ambiguous. CDR1 and CDR2 (germline): LNHNV, YYDKDF (reference sequence). The CDR3 runs to 17 residues. Trimming took off 0 bases at V and 0 bases at J, with 14 bases between the two ends. The CDR3 DNA reads TGTGCCACCAGCAGAGACAGGCGTTTGACGAACCAAGAGACCCAGTACTTC. This encodes CATSRDRRLTNQETQYF.

J is TRBJ2-7 and V is TRBV19, with TRBD2 identical over 16 bases. Germline CDR1 and CDR2: LNHDA and SQIVND (reference sequence). This CDR3 has 15 residues. Trimming removed 7 bases from V and 4 bases from J; junction bases left unmatched: 4. The CDR3 region is CASTPGLAGGYEQYF. CDR3 nucleotides: TGTGCCAGTACCCCGGGACTAGCGGGAGGGTACGAGCAGTACTTC.

The rearrangement links TRBV19 to TRBJ2-2; D gene unclear. Trimming cost V 5 bases and J 6 bases, with 7 bases left between them. Germline loops: CDR1 LNHDA, CDR2 SQIVND (reference sequence). This CDR3 has 12 amino acids. DNA of the CDR3: TGTGCCAGTAGTCCAGGATCCGGGGAGCTGTTTTTT. This gives the protein CASSPGSGELFF.

J is TRBJ2-4 and V is TRBV19; 7 nucleotides align to TRBD1. CDR3 length: 12 residues. The V and J ends lost 6 bases and 9 bases, in that order; junction bases with no gene match: 5. Germline CDR1 and CDR2: LNHDA and SQIVND (reference sequence). CDR3 DNA sequence: TGTGCCAGTAGCCCCAGGGGGACCATTCAGTACTTC. Amino acids: CASSPRGTIQYF.

The gene calls are TRBV27 and TRBJ2-1; 9 bases align to TRBD2. J was trimmed by 12 bases and V by 3 bases; bases with no gene match: 6. The CDR3 runs to 13 residues. CDR1 MNHEY and CDR2 SMNVEV come from the germline V gene (reference sequence). CDR3 residues: CASSFPSGTGQFF. The DNA for the CDR3 is TGTGCCAGCAGTTTTCCTAGCGGGACTGGGCAGTTCTTC.

The V and J genes are TRBV28 and TRBJ2-5; the D gene is possibly TRBD2 (6 bases). Trimming removed 5 bases from V and 2 bases from J, with 21 bases in between. The CDR3 spans 17 residues. CDR1 and CDR2 from the germline V gene are MDHEN and SYDVKM. CDR3 region: CASSPSGASAFQETQYF. The CDR3 DNA follows: TGTGCCAGCAGTCCCTCCGGGGCTAGCGCCTTTCAAGAGACCCAGTACTTC.

This chain joins TRBV4-3 and TRBJ1-3, with D perhaps TRBD1 (5 bases). CDR3 length: 16 amino acids. The germline gives CDR1 LGHNA, CDR2 YSLEER. V was clipped by 1 base and J by 0 bases, with 10 bases between them. CDR3 sequence reads: CASSQAFGGSGNTIYF. The CDR3 nucleotides are TGCGCCAGCAGCCAAGCGTTCGGGGGCTCTGGAAACACCATATATTTT.

The chain recombines TRBV29-1 with TRBJ1-4; D is perhaps TRBD1 (5 bases). CDR3 length: 13 residues. Trimming pared 6 bases from V and 7 bases from J, leaving 15 bases between. Germline lookup yields CDR1 SQVTM and CDR2 ANQGSEA. This CDR3 reads CSVGGGSSEKLFF. CDR3 DNA sequence: TGCAGCGTGGGGGGGGGTTCGAGTGAAAAACTGTTTTTT.

The chain uses TRBV5-5 and TRBJ2-5; 8 bases are shared with TRBD2. This CDR3 has 14 residues. With V trimmed by 4 bases and J by 9 bases, 11 bases remained unmatched. Germline values: CDR1 SGHKS, CDR2 YYEKEE (reference sequence). In nucleotides, the CDR3 is TGTGCCAGCAGCGGGACCGGGACTAGATTGTCCCAGTACTTC. It yields the protein CASSGTGTRLSQYF.

The genes are TRBV5-4 and TRBJ2-1, with D perhaps matching TRBD1 (6 bases). Trimming shortened V by 0 bases and J by 7 bases, and 11 bases separated the two germline ends. CDR3 length: 14 residues. Germline lookup yields CDR1 SGHNT and CDR2 YYREEE (reference sequence). The CDR3 nucleotides are TGTGCCAGCAGCTTGGAACAGGGCGGAAATGAGCAGTTCTTC. Translating it yields CASSLEQGGNEQFF.

This clone was detected a few times. This chain connects TRBV5-4 to TRBJ2-7, with D maybe TRBD2 (5 bases). Germline V CDR1 and CDR2: SGHNT, YYREEE (reference sequence). V dropped 4 bases and J dropped 0 bases, with 14 bases sitting between them. This CDR3 is 15 amino acids long. In DNA form, the CDR3 reads TGTGCCAGCAGCAGTGGACTGGGTAGCTCCTACGAGCAGTACTTC. Protein product: CASSSGLGSSYEQYF.